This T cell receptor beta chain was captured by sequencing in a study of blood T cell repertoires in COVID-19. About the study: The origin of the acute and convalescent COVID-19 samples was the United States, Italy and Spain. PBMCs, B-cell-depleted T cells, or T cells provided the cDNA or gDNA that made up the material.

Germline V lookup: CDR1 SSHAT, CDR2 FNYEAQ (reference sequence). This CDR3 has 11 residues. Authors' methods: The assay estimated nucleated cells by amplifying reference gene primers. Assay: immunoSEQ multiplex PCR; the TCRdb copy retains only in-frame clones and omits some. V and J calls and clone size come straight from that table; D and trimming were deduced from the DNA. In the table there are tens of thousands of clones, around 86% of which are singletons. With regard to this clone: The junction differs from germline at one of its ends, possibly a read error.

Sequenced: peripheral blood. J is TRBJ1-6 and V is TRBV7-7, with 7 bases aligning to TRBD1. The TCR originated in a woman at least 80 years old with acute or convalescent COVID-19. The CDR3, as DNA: TGTGCTAGCACAGGGGACTCACCCCTCCACTTT. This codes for CASTGDSPLHF.